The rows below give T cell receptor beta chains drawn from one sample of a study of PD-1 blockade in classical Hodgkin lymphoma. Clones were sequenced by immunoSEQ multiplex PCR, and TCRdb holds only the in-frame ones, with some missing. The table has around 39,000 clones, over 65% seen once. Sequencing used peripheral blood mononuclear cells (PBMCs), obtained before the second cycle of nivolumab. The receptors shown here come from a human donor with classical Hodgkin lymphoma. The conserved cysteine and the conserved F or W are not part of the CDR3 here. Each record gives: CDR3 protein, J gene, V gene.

CDR3: ASSPQQGSNQPQH
J: TRBJ1-5
V: TRBV18

CDR3: ASSLLGGADQPQH
J: TRBJ1-5
V: TRBV5-5

CDR3: ASSLGSFNEQF
J: TRBJ2-1
V: TRBV7-9

CDR3: ASSEGRGVGGYT
J: TRBJ1-2
V: TRBV6-4

CDR3: ASSPTTDRTSGNTIY
J: TRBJ1-3
V: TRBV18

CDR3: AIRTDRGTDTQY
J: TRBJ2-3
V: TRBV10-3

CDR3: ASSENTYNSPLH
J: TRBJ1-6
V: TRBV9

CDR3: ASSLGNLNTEAF
J: TRBJ1-1
V: TRBV11-2

CDR3: ASSQDKGPGELF
J: TRBJ2-2
V: TRBV4-3

CDR3: ASSFRGRSSGNTIY
J: TRBJ1-3
V: TRBV5-4

CDR3: ASSLGGLNTEAF
J: TRBJ1-1
V: TRBV19

CDR3: ASSRQTAAKETQY
J: TRBJ2-5
V: TRBV9

CDR3: ASSEESSYGYT
J: TRBJ1-2
V: TRBV2

CDR3: ASKGLVETQY
J: TRBJ2-5
V: TRBV2

CDR3: ASSWTSGGNEQF
J: TRBJ2-1
V: TRBV2

CDR3: ASRPLDGSGNTIY
J: TRBJ1-3
V: TRBV5-1

CDR3: ASSLKSGGAGTQY
J: TRBJ2-3
V: TRBV5-4

CDR3: ASTPPRNSGNTIY
J: TRBJ1-3
V: TRBV28

CDR3: ASSKGLETQY
J: TRBJ2-5
V: TRBV7-9